A single sample gave rise to the 11 T cell receptor beta chains below, sequenced in a study of OX40 agonist ivuxolimab in advanced cancers. The assay was immunoSEQ multiplex PCR, and TCRdb's table has in-frame clones only and misses some. The sample records tens of thousands of clones, roughly 87% being singletons. This specimen was CD4+ or CD8+ T cells sorted from blood, taken in a trial of the OX40 agonist ivuxolimab. The receptors come from an adult with an advanced solid tumor such as melanoma, head and neck, liver or kidney cancer.

The gene calls are TRBV30 and TRBJ1-2; D gene unclear. This CDR3 is built from 14 residues. V was pared by 6 bases and J by 5 bases, with 19 bases between. CDR1 and CDR2 from the germline V gene are GTSNPN and SVGIG (reference sequence). This chain's CDR3 is CACSERTRGYGYTF. The CDR3 DNA follows: TGTGCCTGCTCCGAGCGGACCCGGGGATATGGCTACACCTTC.

The rearrangement links TRBV18 to TRBJ1-1; 7 bases are shared with TRBD1. The CDR3 extends over 16 amino acids. V was pared by 4 bases and J by 5 bases, with 13 bases of the junction left unmatched. Germline CDR1 is KGHSH and CDR2 is LQKENI. CDR3 sequence (DNA): TGTGCCAGCTCACTTCGCCCCGTCCAGGGGGGAACTGAAGCTTTCTTT. Protein sequence: CASSLRPVQGGTEAFF.

This chain connects TRBV5-1 to TRBJ2-1, with D perhaps matching TRBD2 (6 bases). Looked up from germline, CDR1 is SGHRS and CDR2 is YFSETQ. This CDR3 has 15 amino acids. Trimming stripped 0 bases from V and 2 bases from J, with 9 bases between. CDR3 region: CASSLDGGAYNEQFF. CDR3 nucleotide sequence: TGCGCCAGCAGCTTGGACGGGGGAGCCTACAATGAGCAGTTCTTC. The full variable domain, completed using reference TRBV5-1 and TRBJ2-1, is KAGVTQTPRYLIKTRGQQVTLSCSPISGHRSVSWYQQTPGQGLQFLFEYFSETQRNKGNFPGRFSGRQFSNSRSEMNVSTLELGDSALYLCASSLDGGAYNEQFFGPGTRLTVL.

This chain uses TRBV5-6 with TRBJ2-3, with 8 bases aligning to TRBD2. Germline assignment: CDR1 SGHDT and CDR2 YYEEEE. The CDR3 spans 18 residues. The trim removed 2 bases at V and 0 bases at J, leaving 11 bases unmatched. As DNA, the CDR3 is TGTGCCAGCAGCTTTCTCTCCGGGAGGGGGGCTAGCACAGATACGCAGTATTTT. Protein: CASSFLSGRGASTDTQYF.

The chain links TRBV11-2 to TRBJ2-5, with no clear D. This CDR3 has 13 amino acids. The V gene lost 3 bases and the J gene lost 5 bases, with 10 bases spanning the gap. CDR1 SGHAT and CDR2 FQNNGV come from the germline V gene. CDR3 protein: CASSFPPGETQYF. The DNA for the CDR3 is TGTGCCAGCAGCTTCCCCCCCGGGGAGACCCAGTACTTC.

CDR3 residues: CASSLFPPGTASYEQYF. In nucleotides, the CDR3 is TGTGCCAGCAGTTTATTCCCCCCCGGGACTGCCTCCTACGAGCAGTACTTC. This rearrangement joins TRBV27 to TRBJ2-7, with a weak D call TRBD2 (6 bases). The CDR3 is 17 amino acids. V was cut by 1 base and J by 0 bases, with 16 bases left in between. The germline gives CDR1 MNHEY, CDR2 SMNVEV (reference sequence).

Notes on this clone: Sequence at one end of the junction differs from germline and may be a read error. The same CDR3 also results from other DNA sequences found in this sample. The chain is built from TRBV2 and TRBJ1-5, with no clear D. Germline V gene data show CDR1 as SNHLY and CDR2 as FYNNEI. This CDR3 is built from 14 residues. CDR3 nucleotide sequence: TGTGCTAGCAGTGACGCAGGAAATGTTCAGCCCCAGCATTTT. Its translation is CASSDAGNVQPQHF.

V is TRBV28 and J is TRBJ2-7; no clear D. V lost 3 bases and J 3 bases, leaving 12 bases between the germline ends. The CDR3 spans 14 residues. Germline V gene data show CDR1 as MDHEN and CDR2 as SYDVKM. The CDR3 bases are TGTGCCAGCAGTTTTGTGGGAAGGTACTACGAGCAGTACTTC. This sequence encodes CASSFVGRYYEQYF. The complete variable domain, with remaining parts taken from reference TRBV28 and TRBJ2-7, reads DVKVTQSSRYLVKRTGEKVFLECVQDMDHENMFWYRQDPGLGLRLIYFSYDVKMKEKGDIPEGYSVSREKKERFSLILESASTNQTSMYLCASSFVGRYYEQYFGPGTRLTVT.

The chain uses TRBV7-2 and TRBJ2-7; the D gene is possibly TRBD2 (5 bases). The V gene's germline CDR1 is SGHTA and CDR2 FQGNSA. The CDR3 loop spans 14 amino acids. Deletions cut 6 bases from V and 3 bases from J, with 15 bases between. CDR3 sequence: CASRPQEAGYEQYF. The CDR3 coding sequence is TGTGCCAGCAGACCGCAGGAGGCTGGCTACGAGCAGTACTTC. Together with reference TRBV7-2 and TRBJ2-7, the CDR3 gives the full variable domain: GAGVSQSPSNKVTEKGKDVELRCDPISGHTALYWYRQSLGQGLEFLIYFQGNSAPDKSGLPSDRFSAERTGGSVSTLTIQRTQQEDSAVYLCASRPQEAGYEQYFGPGTRLTVT.

The chain employs TRBV27 and TRBJ1-6, with D uncertain. V was pared by 2 bases and J by 2 bases, with 7 bases between. This CDR3 comprises 15 residues. CDR1 is MNHEY and CDR2 is SMNVEV in the germline V gene (reference sequence). CDR3 bases: TGTGCCAGCAGTTTAGTCAACGCCTATAATTCACCCCTCCACTTT. Its translation is CASSLVNAYNSPLHF.

CDR3 in DNA: TGTGCCAGCAGCGTAGCGGCAGGGGGCTTCTATGAGCAGTTCTTC. This codes for CASSVAAGGFYEQFF. The chain combines TRBV9 with TRBJ2-1; TRBD1 aligns across 8 bases. The CDR3 contains 15 residues. Per germline, CDR1 SGDLS and CDR2 YYNGEE. Germline trimming cut 0 bases from V and 8 bases from J; bases unmatched to any gene: 7. The entire variable domain, with the rest obtained from reference TRBV9 and TRBJ2-1, is as follows: DSGVTQTPKHLITATGQRVTLRCSPRSGDLSVYWYQQSLDQGLQFLIQYYNGEERAKGNILERFSAQQFPDLHSELNLSSLELGDSALYFCASSVAAGGFYEQFFGPGTRLTVL.